This T cell receptor (beta chain) was sequenced during a study of cytomegalovirus exposure and HLA in healthy donors. A word on this clone: Its antigen is unknown.

The PCR was carried out with 60 Vbeta primers and 13 Jbeta primers. The authors' processing: Roughly 10 million shared chains were among approximately 80 million unique TCR beta chains counted in a later analysis. Sequenced by immunoSEQ multiplex PCR; TCRdb stores in-frame clones only, minus some. The DNA was the basis for D and trimming; V, J and clone size are from that table. The repertoire holds 79,000 or so clones, with 79% as singletons. Per germline, CDR1 SGHDT and CDR2 YYEEEE. This CDR3 has 19 residues. With V trimmed by 1 base and J by 5 bases, 18 bases remained unmatched. The study's findings and limits: Later analysis identified a missense DCLRE1C variant that was linked to TCR beta V- and J-gene trimming.

The J gene is TRBJ2-3, the V gene TRBV5-6, with 8 bases matching TRBD2. The sample consisted of PBMCs. This receptor was obtained from a woman in her forties in good health and CMV-seropositive. CDR3 sequence: CASSLLRRGVQRGGDTQYF. The CDR3 DNA follows: TGTGCCAGCAGCTTGTTGAGGCGGGGGGTCCAGAGGGGTGGAGATACGCAGTATTTT.